This T cell receptor beta chain was retrieved from a study of shared clonotypes between healthy human individuals (TCRdb year 2020). Notes on the research overall: The cohort included three men and two women between 18 and 49 years of age. To increase sequencing depth and limit assay-specific biases, TCR repertoire library preparation and sequencing were carried out by different laboratories using diverse techniques. Per donor, leukapheresis produced somewhere between about 0.94 and 8.9 billion PBMCs. Blood TCR repertoires of about five healthy adults were deeply sequenced to estimate repertoire size and the extent of clonotype sharing between individuals. For each donor, CD4 naive and CD4 memory were each run on three plates, CD8 naive on two plates, and CD8 memory on one plate. Results and caveats for the whole study, not just this receptor: Even with the large sequencing depth, rarefaction of the sorted-subset datasets indicated that sequencing was incomplete. Larger estimated clonotype richness was generally found for naive subsets than for memory subsets. Around 5.4% of naive CD4, 3% to 4% of naive CD8, about 2.1% of memory CD4, and 0.4% of memory CD8 clonotypes were shared across several donors. Pairwise subsampling led to the expectation that sequencing depth would affect the degree of clonotype sharing among donors. Higher generation probabilities were observed for clonotypes shared by all four sorted-subset donors than for non-shared clonotypes. Only blood was sampled, and tissue TCR repertoires likely differ from those in blood. The small number of donors limited the genetic and exposure-history diversity represented.

Donors were healthy HIV-negative adults with no recently reported acute infections or vaccinations. Every donor was a Caucasian adult residing in Nashville, Tennessee, USA. Magnetic negative selection was used to enrich CD4+ T cells, after which naive cells were positively selected on CD45RA and the negative fraction became the memory subset. Blood was obtained by leukapheresis, after which PBMCs were separated by Ficoll-Histopaque density gradient centrifugation and cryopreserved in liquid nitrogen vapor phase. Purity and quantity of every magnetically sorted T cell population were checked by analytical flow cytometry. Each sorted fraction had its genomic DNA isolated and then quantified by UV absorbance on a Nanodrop 2000c. This clone was counted once. It lacks a known antigen. No much larger clone is present one base from it, and per-base qualities are unavailable. Using the deep immunoSEQ assay, TCR CDR3 regions were amplified from genomic DNA by multiplex PCR. Extracted genomic DNA from each cell subset was spread evenly across all wells of several immunoSEQ 96-well plates, with each plate serving as a replicate. Each replicate PCR for sorted subsets received around 200 ng genomic DNA, equal to about 30,000 T cell genomes. The purified libraries were quantified using a Qubit 3.0 fluorometer, sized with a Bioanalyzer 2100, and then quantified again using the KAPA Library Quantification kit. Every immunoSEQ 96-well plate was sequenced on a dedicated single-read 150-cycle Illumina NextSeq 550 flow cell. Regarding the original processing steps: Because the immunoSEQ output held only junctional sequences and lacked quality scores, the filtering could not match the filtering applied to full-length reads. To assign V/J genes and CDR3, sequences were annotated using PyIR, a Python wrapper for IgBLAST v1.9, with IMGT germline references. Reads with weak V/J assignments (E-value above 1e-6), missing CDR3, stop codons, out-of-frame junctions, or ambiguous translated residues were removed. A V3J clonotype was defined by an identical inferred V gene, J gene, and CDR3 amino acid sequence. To compute the percentage overlap between repertoires, the number of shared unique clonotypes was divided by the size of the smaller repertoire. RTK rarefaction, the Chao1 estimator, and Recon v2.1 estimates of unobserved clonotypes were used to assess repertoire richness. Generation probabilities for all TCRbeta clonotypes obtained by the gDNA method from a handful of donors were computed using OLGA. TCRdb holds this immuneACCESS table with in-frame rearrangements only. Some clones are missing; in checked studies, unresolved V genes explain under half, and the rest has no known cause. V and J calls and clone size come straight from that table; D and trimming were deduced from the DNA. The sample yields over a million clones; around 98.5% were counted once. The ten largest clonotypes hold 0.3% to 0.45% of the sample.

Sequenced material: naive CD4+ T cells sorted from blood. What the cell subset or site label conveys for this sample: CD45RA+ positively selected. The origin of this receptor is a man younger than 40 in good health.

The CDR3 region has the sequence CASSLYGDSGNTEAFF. The sequenced DNA: TGCGCCAGCAGCTTGTATGGGGACAGTGGGAACACTGAAGCTTTCTTT. The chain links TRBV5-1 with TRBJ1-1, and TRBD1 matches 7 of the central bases. Looking up the germline V gene yields CDR1 SGHRS and CDR2 YFSETQ. Clipping removes 1 base from V and 1 base from J, with 7 as the unmatched junction base count. The CDR3 runs 16 amino acids, cysteine and phenylalanine included. Here the CDR3 DNA is all that survives: 48 bases in frame from base 1.